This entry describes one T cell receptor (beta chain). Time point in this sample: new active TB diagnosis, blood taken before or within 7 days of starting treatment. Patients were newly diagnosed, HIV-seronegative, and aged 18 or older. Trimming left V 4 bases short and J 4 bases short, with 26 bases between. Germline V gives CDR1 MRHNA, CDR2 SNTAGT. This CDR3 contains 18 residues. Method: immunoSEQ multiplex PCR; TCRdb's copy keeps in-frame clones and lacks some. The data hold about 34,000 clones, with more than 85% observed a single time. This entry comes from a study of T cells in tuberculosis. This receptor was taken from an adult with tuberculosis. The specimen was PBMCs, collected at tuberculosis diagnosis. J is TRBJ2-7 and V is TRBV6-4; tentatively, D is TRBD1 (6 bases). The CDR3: CASSAPRGQNLYLYEQYF. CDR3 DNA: TGTGCCAGCAGTGCCCCGAGAGGACAGAACCTATACCTATACGAGCAGTACTTC.